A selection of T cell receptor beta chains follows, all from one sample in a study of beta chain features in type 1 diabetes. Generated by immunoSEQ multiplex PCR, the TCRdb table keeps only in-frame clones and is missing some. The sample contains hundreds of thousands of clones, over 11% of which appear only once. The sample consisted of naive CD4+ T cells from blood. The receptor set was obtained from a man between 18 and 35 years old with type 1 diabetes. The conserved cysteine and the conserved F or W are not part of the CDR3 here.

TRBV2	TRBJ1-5	ASSGDQPQH
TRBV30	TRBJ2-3	AWTGLTFTDTQY
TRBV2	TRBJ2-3	ASARRSGSDTQY
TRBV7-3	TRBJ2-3	ASSSGINTQY
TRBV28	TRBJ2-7	ASSFGGSKNEQY
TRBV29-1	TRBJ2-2	STRQSGELF
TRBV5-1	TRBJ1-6	ASSLGLPISDSPLH
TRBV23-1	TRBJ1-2	ASSPLRDREKSSYGYT
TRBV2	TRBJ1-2	ASSDQANYGYT
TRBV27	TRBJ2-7	ASRKPDTSYEQY
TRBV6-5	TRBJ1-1	ASSYPDRGSEAF
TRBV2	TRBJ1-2	ASSDIRDGGYT
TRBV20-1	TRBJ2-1	SARTGERQF
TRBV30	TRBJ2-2	AWTSGRAWTGELF
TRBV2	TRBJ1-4	ASSEKEKLF
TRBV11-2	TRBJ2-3	AWGGGADTQY
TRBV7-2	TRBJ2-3	ASPFPMGQDTDTQY
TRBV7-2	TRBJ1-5	ASSSANQPQH
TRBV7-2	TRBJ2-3	ASSRVLSTDTQY
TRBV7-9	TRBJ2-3	ASSPLWSGTDTQY
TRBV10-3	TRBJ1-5	AISPDGGNQPQH
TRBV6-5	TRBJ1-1	ASSYGRFWEAF
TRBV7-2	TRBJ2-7	ASSPYQGIREQY
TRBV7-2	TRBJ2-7	ASSLGQGLYEQY
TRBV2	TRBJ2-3	AVRVASTDTQY
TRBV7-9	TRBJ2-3	ASSPFSGSTADTQY
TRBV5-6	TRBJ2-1	ASSLKISTSGINEQF
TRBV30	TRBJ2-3	ASGPRGTDTQY
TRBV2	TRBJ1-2	ATRAMVGGYGYT
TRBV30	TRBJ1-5	AWSRESGSQPQH
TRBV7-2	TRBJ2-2	ASSFGGGYTGELF
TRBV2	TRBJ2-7	ASRTTEYYEQY
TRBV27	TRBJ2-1	ASSRKLAGGRNEQF
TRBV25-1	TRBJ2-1	ASSELPGTGRPYNEQF
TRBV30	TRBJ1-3	AWSLGSGNTIY
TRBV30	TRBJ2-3	AWTRDGGPGDTQY
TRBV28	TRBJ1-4	ASSPNRGREKLF
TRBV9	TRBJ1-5	ASSAGQAGNQPQH
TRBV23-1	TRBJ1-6	ASSPFGDRGNSPLH
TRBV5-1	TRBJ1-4	ASSGQGSDEKLF
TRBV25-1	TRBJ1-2	ASSEGQGPNYGYT
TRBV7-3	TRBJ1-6	ASSLDRGNSPLH
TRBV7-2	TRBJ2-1	ASSLGFQGRNEQF
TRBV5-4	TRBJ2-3	ALSSGRDTDTQY
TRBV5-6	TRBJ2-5	ASSLNEETQY
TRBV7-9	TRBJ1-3	ATLSGNTIY
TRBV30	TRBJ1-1	ACSQGQGMAF
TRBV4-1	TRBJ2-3	ASSQDRGAGTDTQY
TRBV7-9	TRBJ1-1	ASSLVKAPRAF
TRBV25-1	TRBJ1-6	ASSEHRAHNSPLH
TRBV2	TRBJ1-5	ASKGPQAQH
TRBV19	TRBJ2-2	ASSIYGELF
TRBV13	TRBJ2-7	ASSFSYEQY
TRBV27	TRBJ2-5	ASSSLGTGLQETQY
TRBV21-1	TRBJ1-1	ASKGVGNTEAF
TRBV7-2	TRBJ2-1	ASSLAVSGGVNEQF
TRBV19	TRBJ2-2	ASTLKGHTTGELF